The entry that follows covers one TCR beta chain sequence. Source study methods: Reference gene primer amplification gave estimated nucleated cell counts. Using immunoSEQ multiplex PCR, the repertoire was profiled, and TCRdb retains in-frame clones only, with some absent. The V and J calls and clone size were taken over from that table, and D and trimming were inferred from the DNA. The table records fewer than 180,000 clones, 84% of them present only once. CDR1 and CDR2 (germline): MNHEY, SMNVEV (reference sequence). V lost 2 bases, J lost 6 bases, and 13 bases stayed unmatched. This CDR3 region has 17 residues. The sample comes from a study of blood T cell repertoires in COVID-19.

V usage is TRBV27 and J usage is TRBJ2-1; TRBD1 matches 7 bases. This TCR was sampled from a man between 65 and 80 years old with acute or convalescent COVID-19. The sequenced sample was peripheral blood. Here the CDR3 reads CASSLLQGLGAGNEQFF. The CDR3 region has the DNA TGTGCCAGCAGTTTACTACAGGGGCTTGGGGCAGGCAATGAGCAGTTCTTC.